The rows below give T cell receptor beta chains drawn from one sample of a study of blood T cell repertoires in COVID-19. The assay was immunoSEQ multiplex PCR, and TCRdb's table has in-frame clones only and misses some. The repertoire includes about 74,000 clones, 80% to 90% of them detected once, and approximately 35% sits in the top ten. Sequenced input: peripheral blood. The source of these receptors is a man aged 70-80 years with acute or convalescent COVID-19. The CDR3 runs from the conserved cysteine through the conserved F or W. The D gene is left open where the match is weak. Part of the rows lack a size; the others show once, few, many or a class for expanded clones.

d_gene	abundance	v_gene	j_gene	CDR3aa	CDR3nt
TRBD2	-	TRBV20-1	TRBJ2-1	CSASSGRAVSYNEQFF	TGCAGTGCTAGTAGCGGGAGGGCCGTTTCCTACAATGAGCAGTTCTTC
-	-	TRBV15	TRBJ1-1	CATSRDRVMNTEAFF	TGTGCCACCAGCAGAGACAGGGTAATGAACACTGAAGCTTTCTTT
-	-	TRBV19	TRBJ1-1	CASSIDTRTRRAEAFF	TGTGCCAGTAGTATAGATACCCGGACCCGGCGGGCTGAAGCTTTCTTT
-	-	TRBV21-1	TRBJ2-7	CASSPRDTTLEQYF	TGTGCCAGCAGCCCCCGGGACACCACCCTCGAGCAGTACTTC
TRBD1	once	TRBV28	TRBJ2-5	CASSLTGTGGLETQYF	TGTGCCAGCAGTTTAACCGGGACAGGGGGCTTGGAGACCCAGTACTTC
-	-	TRBV15	TRBJ2-1	CATSRDRAGNEQFF	TGTGCCACCAGCAGAGATCGGGCGGGGAATGAGCAGTTCTTC
-	once	TRBV3-1/TRBV3-2	TRBJ1-3	CASSQAWGGNSGNTIYF	TGTGCCAGCAGCCAAGCCTGGGGCGGGAACTCTGGAAACACCATATATTTT
-	-	TRBV29-1	TRBJ1-5	CSVGRGSNQPQHF	TGCAGCGTTGGAAGAGGGAGCAATCAGCCCCAGCATTTT
-	-	TRBV6-6	TRBJ1-3	CASRETTGNTIYF	TGTGCCAGCAGGGAAACTACCGGAAACACCATATATTTT
TRBD1	-	TRBV5-1	TRBJ1-1	CASSLGSGTGSSEAFF	TGCGCCAGCAGCCTCGGGTCCGGGACAGGGTCTTCTGAAGCTTTCTTT
TRBD1	-	TRBV10-3	TRBJ2-7	CAISVRDREGEQYF	TGTGCCATCAGTGTCCGGGACAGGGAGGGGGAGCAGTACTTC
-	-	TRBV9	TRBJ2-5	CASSVETAVQETQYF	TGTGCCAGCAGCGTAGAGACAGCCGTCCAAGAGACCCAGTACTTC
TRBD1	-	TRBV28	TRBJ1-1	CANSRGRGTEAFF	TGTGCCAATTCCAGGGGGCGCGGGACTGAAGCTTTCTTT
-	-	TRBV9	TRBJ2-7	CASGDGRYEQYF	TGTGCCAGCGGGGACGGGAGATACGAGCAGTACTTC
-	-	TRBV6-6	TRBJ1-2	CASSPRQFYGYTF	TGTGCCAGCAGTCCCAGACAGTTTTATGGCTACACCTTC
TRBD1	few	TRBV2	TRBJ2-1	CASSGSGQGLYEQFF	TGTGCCAGCAGTGGTTCCGGACAGGGGCTCTATGAGCAGTTCTTC
TRBD1	-	TRBV7-3	TRBJ1-1	CASSLQGGNTEAFF	TGTGCCAGCAGCCTACAGGGGGGGAACACTGAAGCTTTCTTT
-	-	TRBV4-1	TRBJ2-2	CASSQDFSGETGELFF	TGCGCCAGCAGCCAAGATTTCTCGGGGGAGACCGGGGAGCTGTTTTTT
-	-	TRBV30	TRBJ1-2	CAWSVQVNYGYTF	TGTGCCTGGAGTGTACAGGTGAACTATGGCTACACCTTC
-	-	TRBV6-5	TRBJ1-1	CASSYSSRTEAFF	TGTGCCAGCAGTTACTCGTCGAGAACTGAAGCTTTCTTT
-	-	TRBV9	TRBJ2-7	CASSPKGEQYF	TGTGCCAGCAGCCCAAAGGGGGAGCAGTACTTC